These 21 T cell receptor beta chains were sequenced from one sample in a study of blood T cell repertoires in COVID-19. Clones were sequenced by immunoSEQ multiplex PCR, and TCRdb holds only the in-frame ones, with some missing. The table records about 240,000 clones, approximately 83% of them present only once. The sample consisted of peripheral blood. Every receptor here comes from a man younger than 45 who had recovered from COVID-19.

This rearrangement joins TRBV11-2 to TRBJ2-1; perhaps TRBD1 as D (7 bases). The germline V and J ends were trimmed by 4 bases and 5 bases, with 27 bases remaining between them. In germline, CDR1 is SGHAT, CDR2 FQNNGV. The CDR3 is made up of 19 amino acids. The CDR3 protein is CASSSPREDRLFRDNEQFF. CDR3 nucleotides: TGTGCCAGCAGCTCACCGAGGGAGGACAGGCTTTTCCGAGACAATGAGCAGTTCTTC. Complete variable domain (other parts from reference TRBV11-2 and TRBJ2-1): EAGVAQSPRYKIIEKRQSVAFWCNPISGHATLYWYQQILGQGPKLLIQFQNNGVVDDSQLPKDRFSAERLKGVDSTLKIQPAKLEDSAVYLCASSSPREDRLFRDNEQFFGPGTRLTVL.

The rearrangement uses TRBV23-1 and TRBJ1-6; no definite D call. TRBV23-1 is recorded as an ORF, its role being uncertain. The germline V and J ends were trimmed by 4 bases and 4 bases, with 11 bases remaining between them. The CDR3 runs 15 residues. CDR3 loop: CASSPREQYNSPLHF. In nucleotides, the CDR3 is TGCGCCAGCAGTCCCCGGGAGCAGTATAATTCACCCCTCCACTTT.

The V call is TRBV10-3, the J call TRBJ1-2; 7 nucleotides agree with TRBD1. J gave up 1 base and V 6 bases, and 5 bases lay outside the gene matches. This CDR3 spans 14 amino acids. The germline gives CDR1 ENHRY, CDR2 SYGVKD. CDR3 in DNA: TGTGCCATCAGCCCGGGACAGAATAACTATGGCTACACCTTC. Translation gives CAISPGQNNYGYTF.

In regard to this clone: The DNA is omitted, as the CDR3 cannot be located on it reliably, and the CDR3 follows TCRdb's listing. The chain couples TRBV3-1 (or the pseudogene TRBV3-2) to TRBJ1-2; TRBD1, the table's D call, lacks a check against the DNA. Germline values: CDR1 LGHDT, CDR2 YNNKEL (reference sequence). A total of 15 residues make up the CDR3, ends included. The CDR3 loop is CASSQDFAQGIGNTF.

The chain has TRBV7-9 and TRBJ1-2, with 9 bases aligning to TRBD1. There are 17 residues in the CDR3. With 5 bases clipped from V and 3 bases from J, the junction kept 13 bases outside the gene matches. Germline V gene lookup returns CDR1 SEHNR and CDR2 FQNEAQ (reference sequence). For the CDR3, the DNA is TGTGCCAGCAGCCAACCCGGCACAGGGGGCGGCTACTATGGCTACACCTTC. Amino acid sequence: CASSQPGTGGGYYGYTF.

This CDR3 reads CASSEIGGGAGELFF. The CDR3 nucleotides are TGTGCCAGCAGTGAAATCGGCGGGGGGGCCGGGGAGCTGTTTTTT. The rearrangement links TRBV6-1 to TRBJ2-2, with TRBD2 matching over 9 bases. Germline V CDR1 and CDR2: MNHNS, SASEGT. V lost 2 bases, J lost 6 bases, and 4 bases stayed unmatched. The CDR3 spans 15 residues.

The sample holds many counts of this clone. V is TRBV28 and J is TRBJ1-1; 9 bases align to TRBD1. Germline lookup yields CDR1 MDHEN and CDR2 SYDVKM. CDR3 length equals 15 residues. V lost 6 bases, J lost 8 bases, and 13 bases stayed unmatched. The CDR3 sequence: CASSLTGGDSHEAFF. CDR3 sequence (DNA): TGTGCCAGCAGCCTGACAGGGGGAGACAGCCACGAAGCTTTCTTT.

Comments on this clone: A read error may account for a junction end that differs from germline. The chain uses TRBV7-3 and TRBJ2-1; 10 bases are a match to TRBD2. The CDR3 runs 15 residues. Germline CDR1 reads SGHTA; CDR2 reads FQGTGA. The CDR3 DNA is TGTGCCAGCAACTTAGCGGGGGGAAAGTACAATGAGCAGTTCTTC. This gives the protein CASNLAGGKYNEQFF.

The gene calls are TRBV28 and TRBJ1-1; no clear D gene. The germline V and J ends were trimmed by 2 bases and 2 bases, with 21 bases remaining between them. Germline loops: CDR1 MDHEN, CDR2 SYDVKM. The CDR3 totals 18 residues. CDR3 coding DNA: TGTGCCAGCAGTTTAGCCGCTTTAATTGGGCAGTTTAACACTGAAGCTTTCTTT. Translated, it gives CASSLAALIGQFNTEAFF. The full variable domain, rest sourced from reference TRBV28 and TRBJ1-1, is DVKVTQSSRYLVKRTGEKVFLECVQDMDHENMFWYRQDPGLGLRLIYFSYDVKMKEKGDIPEGYSVSREKKERFSLILESASTNQTSMYLCASSLAALIGQFNTEAFFGQGTRLTVV.

CDR3 coding DNA: TGCGCCAGCAGAGTAGGGACTAGAACCGAGCAGTACTTC. Translated: CASRVGTRTEQYF. This sequence joins TRBV5-1 and TRBJ2-7; 8 nucleotides agree with TRBD2. Germline V gene data show CDR1 as SGHRS and CDR2 as YFSETQ. V lost 5 bases to trimming and J lost 6 bases; unmatched junction nucleotides: 7. This CDR3 has 13 residues.

V usage is TRBV7-9 and J usage is TRBJ2-5; 7 bases fit TRBD1. Trimming cost V 4 bases and J 4 bases; bases outside gene matches: 6. CDR1 and CDR2 (germline): SEHNR, FQNEAQ (reference sequence). The CDR3 sequence is 14 residues long. The CDR3 DNA reads TGTGCCAGCAGCTCCAGCACAGGGGCAGAGACCCAGTACTTC. Protein product: CASSSSTGAETQYF.

The CDR3 DNA reads TGTGCCAGCAGCTTGGATGCCGGAACTAATGAAAAACTGTTTTTT. This gives the protein CASSLDAGTNEKLFF. The chain is built from TRBV5-5 and TRBJ1-4; D gene ambiguous. V was shortened by 0 bases and J by 1 base, with 7 bases between the two germline ends. The CDR3 extends over 15 amino acids. In germline, CDR1 is SGHKS, CDR2 YYEKEE (reference sequence).

The J gene is TRBJ2-3, the V gene TRBV9, with a possible D match to TRBD2 (6 bases). V lost 3 bases and J 2 bases, leaving 13 bases between the germline ends. The CDR3 covers 15 residues. Germline V CDR1 and CDR2: SGDLS, YYNGEE. The CDR3 protein is CASSAWGVVTDTQYF. The CDR3 coding sequence is TGTGCCAGCAGCGCATGGGGGGTGGTCACAGATACGCAGTATTTT.

The chain links TRBV3-1 (or the pseudogene TRBV3-2) to TRBJ2-3, with TRBD2 identical over 8 bases. J lost 5 bases, V lost 4 bases, and 5 bases had no gene match. The CDR3 covers 14 residues. From germline, CDR1 is LGHDT and CDR2 YNNKEL (reference sequence). The CDR3 DNA reads as TGTGCCAGCAGCCTTCACGGGGGGGAAGATACGCAGTATTTT. This sequence encodes CASSLHGGEDTQYF.

This chain joins TRBV2 and TRBJ2-1; D not certain. This CDR3 contains 14 residues. Germline V CDR1 and CDR2: SNHLY, FYNNEI. Trimming shortened V by 4 bases and J by 4 bases, and 11 bases separated the two germline ends. Written as DNA, the CDR3 is TGTGCCAGCAGTGGACTCCGATTATACAATGAGCAGTTCTTC. Protein sequence: CASSGLRLYNEQFF. The whole variable domain, remainder taken from reference TRBV2 and TRBJ2-1, is EPEVTQTPSHQVTQMGQEVILRCVPISNHLYFYWYRQILGQKVEFLVSFYNNEISEKSEIFDDQFSVERPDGSNFTLKIRSTKLEDSAMYFCASSGLRLYNEQFFGPGTRLTVL.

The chain is built from TRBV28 and TRBJ2-7, with a weak D call TRBD1 (7 bases). Germline loops: CDR1 MDHEN, CDR2 SYDVKM. V gave up 6 bases and J gave up 4 bases, with 16 bases separating them. This CDR3 region has 14 residues. CDR3 residues: CASRAQGGLYEQYV. CDR3 nucleotides: TGTGCCAGCAGGGCTCAGGGGGGCTTGTACGAGCAGTACGTC.

This clone was seen only a few times. The chain recombines TRBV2 with TRBJ1-4, with TRBD1 as a possible D gene (6 bases). The CDR3 has 18 amino acids. V shed 0 bases and J shed 0 bases, with 14 bases lying between them. CDR1 SNHLY and CDR2 FYNNEI come from the germline V gene. The CDR3 reads CASSEALGRGSTNEKLFF. CDR3 DNA sequence: TGTGCCAGCAGTGAAGCTCTGGGCAGGGGATCAACTAATGAAAAACTGTTTTTT.

This sequence joins TRBV27 and TRBJ1-6, with TRBD1 as a possible D gene (6 bases). The germline V gene has CDR1 MNHEY and CDR2 SMNVEV (reference sequence). The V end lost 7 bases, the J end lost 0 bases, and 13 bases lay between the germline ends. There are 16 residues in the CDR3. Here the CDR3 DNA reads TGTGCCAGCAAACGGACAGCAAGCTCCTATAATTCACCCCTCCACTTT. Translation gives CASKRTASSYNSPLHF.

The chain has TRBV19 and TRBJ2-1; TRBD2 is a possible D gene (5 bases). The germline V and J ends were trimmed by 6 bases and 0 bases, with 12 bases remaining between them. Germline CDR1 reads LNHDA; CDR2 reads SQIVND (reference sequence). CDR3 length: 15 residues. The CDR3 region is CASSPGSSSYNEQFF. CDR3 nucleotide sequence: TGTGCCAGTAGCCCGGGGTCTAGCTCCTACAATGAGCAGTTCTTC.

The V and J genes are TRBV7-3 and TRBJ2-1; 7 nucleotides line up with TRBD1. Looked up from germline, CDR1 is SGHTA and CDR2 is FQGTGA. The J segment lost 7 bases and the V segment lost 5 bases, leaving 11 bases of the junction unmatched. This CDR3 region has 15 residues. CDR3 protein: CASSANRDRENEQFF. The CDR3 region has the DNA TGTGCCAGCAGCGCGAACCGGGACAGAGAGAATGAGCAGTTCTTC.

This clone was counted only a few times. The CDR3 coding sequence is TGTGCCAGCAGCCAAGGTATGGCTGTCGCTGAAGCTTTCTTT. It codes for CASSQGMAVAEAFF. This chain links TRBV3-1 (or the pseudogene TRBV3-2) with TRBJ1-1; the D is unclear. Trimming left V 1 base short and J 6 bases short, with 12 bases between. The germline CDR1 and CDR2 sequences are LGHDT and YNNKEL (reference sequence). This CDR3 region has 14 residues.